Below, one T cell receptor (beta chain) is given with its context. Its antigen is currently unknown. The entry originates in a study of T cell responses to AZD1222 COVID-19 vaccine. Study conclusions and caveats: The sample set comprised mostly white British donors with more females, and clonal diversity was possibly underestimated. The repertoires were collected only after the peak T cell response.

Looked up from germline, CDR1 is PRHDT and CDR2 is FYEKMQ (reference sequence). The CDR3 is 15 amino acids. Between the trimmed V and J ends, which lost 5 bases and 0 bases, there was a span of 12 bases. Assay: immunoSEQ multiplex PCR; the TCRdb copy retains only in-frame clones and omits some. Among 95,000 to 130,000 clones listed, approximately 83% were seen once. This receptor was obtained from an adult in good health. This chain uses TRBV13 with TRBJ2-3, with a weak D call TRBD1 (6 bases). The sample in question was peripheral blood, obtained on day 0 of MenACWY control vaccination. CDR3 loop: CASSKPGTSTDTQYF. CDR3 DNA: TGTGCCAGCAGCAAACCCGGGACAAGCACAGATACGCAGTATTTT.